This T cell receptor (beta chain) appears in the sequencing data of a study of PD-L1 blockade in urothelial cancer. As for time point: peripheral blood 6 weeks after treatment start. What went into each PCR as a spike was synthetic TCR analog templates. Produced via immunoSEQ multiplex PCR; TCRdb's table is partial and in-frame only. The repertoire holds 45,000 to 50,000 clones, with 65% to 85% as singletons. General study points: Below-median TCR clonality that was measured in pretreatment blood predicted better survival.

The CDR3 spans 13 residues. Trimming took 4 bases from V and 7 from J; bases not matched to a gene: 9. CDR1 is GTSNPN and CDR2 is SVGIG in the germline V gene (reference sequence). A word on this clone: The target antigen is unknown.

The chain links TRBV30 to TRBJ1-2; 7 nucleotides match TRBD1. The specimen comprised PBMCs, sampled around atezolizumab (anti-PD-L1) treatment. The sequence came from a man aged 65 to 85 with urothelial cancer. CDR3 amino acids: CAWNLQDRVGYTF. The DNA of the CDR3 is TGTGCCTGGAACCTTCAAGACAGGGTTGGCTACACCTTC.